Reported below is one T cell receptor beta chain. Using immunoSEQ multiplex PCR, the repertoire was profiled, and TCRdb retains in-frame clones only, with some absent. The sample consists of roughly 120,000 clones, roughly 86% of them appearing once. The data belong to a study of blood T cell repertoires in COVID-19. In the study overall: Collection of acute and convalescent COVID-19 samples took place in the United States, Italy and Spain.

Trimming shortened V by 2 bases and J by 2 bases, and 18 bases separated the two germline ends. The CDR3 covers 17 residues. The V gene's germline CDR1 is MNHNS and CDR2 SASEGT. The sequence derives from a human donor in a cohort sampled during active COVID-19. Specimen: peripheral blood. J is TRBJ2-5 and V is TRBV6-1; TRBD1 is a possible D gene (6 bases). CDR3 bases: TGTGCCAGCAGTGAACTTCGTCCCCGGACAGCACAAGAGACCCAGTACTTC. It specifies CASSELRPRTAQETQYF.